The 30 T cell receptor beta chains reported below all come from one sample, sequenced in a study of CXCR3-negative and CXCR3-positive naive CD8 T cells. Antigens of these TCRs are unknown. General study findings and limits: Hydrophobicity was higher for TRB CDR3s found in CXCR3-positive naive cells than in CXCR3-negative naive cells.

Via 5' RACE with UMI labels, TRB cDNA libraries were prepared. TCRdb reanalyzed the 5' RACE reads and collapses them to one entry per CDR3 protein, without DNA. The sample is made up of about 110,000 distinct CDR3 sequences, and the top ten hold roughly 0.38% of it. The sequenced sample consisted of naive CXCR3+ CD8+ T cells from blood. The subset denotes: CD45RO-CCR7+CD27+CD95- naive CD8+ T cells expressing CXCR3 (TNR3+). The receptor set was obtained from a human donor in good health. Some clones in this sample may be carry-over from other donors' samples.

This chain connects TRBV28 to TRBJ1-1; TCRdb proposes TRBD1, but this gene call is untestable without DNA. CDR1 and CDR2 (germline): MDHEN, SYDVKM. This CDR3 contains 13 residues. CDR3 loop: CASSSTGYTEAFF.

CDR3 amino acids: CASSLDEMYEQYF. This chain joins TRBV7-6 and TRBJ2-7. This CDR3 region has 13 residues. CDR1 is SGHVS, CDR2 FNYEAQ, per germline. Filled out from reference TRBV7-6 and TRBJ2-7, the complete variable domain reads GAGVSQSPRYKVTKRGQDVALRCDPISGHVSLYWYRQALGQGPEFLTYFNYEAQQDKSGLPNDRFSAERPEGSISTLTIQRTEQRDSAMYRCASSLDEMYEQYFGPGTRLTVT.

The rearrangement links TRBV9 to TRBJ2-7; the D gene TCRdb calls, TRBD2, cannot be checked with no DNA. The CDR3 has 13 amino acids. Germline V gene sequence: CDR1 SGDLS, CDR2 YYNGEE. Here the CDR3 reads CASSPGTLGEQYF.

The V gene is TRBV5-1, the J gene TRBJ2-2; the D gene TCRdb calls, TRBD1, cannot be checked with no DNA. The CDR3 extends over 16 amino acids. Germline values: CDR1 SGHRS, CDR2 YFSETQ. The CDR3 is CASSFPTDSSTGELFF.

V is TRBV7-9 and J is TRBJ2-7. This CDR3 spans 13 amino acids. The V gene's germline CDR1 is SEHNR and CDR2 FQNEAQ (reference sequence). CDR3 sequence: CASSPNWVYEQYF.

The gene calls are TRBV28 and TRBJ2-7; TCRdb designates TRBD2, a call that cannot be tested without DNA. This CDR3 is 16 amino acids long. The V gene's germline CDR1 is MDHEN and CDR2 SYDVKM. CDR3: CASSSSGGLDPYEQYF.

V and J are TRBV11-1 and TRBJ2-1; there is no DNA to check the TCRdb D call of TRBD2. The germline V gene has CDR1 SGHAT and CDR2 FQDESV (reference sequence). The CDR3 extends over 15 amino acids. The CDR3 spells CASRPLAGGNNEQFF. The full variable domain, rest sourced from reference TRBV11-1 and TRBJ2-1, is EAEVAQSPRYKITEKSQAVAFWCDPISGHATLYWYRQILGQGPELLVQFQDESVVDDSQLPKDRFSAERLKGVDSTLKIQPAELGDSAMYLCASRPLAGGNNEQFFGPGTRLTVL.

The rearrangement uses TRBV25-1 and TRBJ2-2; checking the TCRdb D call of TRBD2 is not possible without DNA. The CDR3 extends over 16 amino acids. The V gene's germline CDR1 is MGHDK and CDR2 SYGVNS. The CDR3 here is CASSEWGEGPTGELFF.

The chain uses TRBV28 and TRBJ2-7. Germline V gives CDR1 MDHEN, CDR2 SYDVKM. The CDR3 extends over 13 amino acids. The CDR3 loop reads CASSVVTSSEQYF.

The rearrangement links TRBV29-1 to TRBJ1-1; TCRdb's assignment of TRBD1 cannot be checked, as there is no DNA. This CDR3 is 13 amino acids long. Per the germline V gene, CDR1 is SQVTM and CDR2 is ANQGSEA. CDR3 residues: CSVVGQSNTEAFF.

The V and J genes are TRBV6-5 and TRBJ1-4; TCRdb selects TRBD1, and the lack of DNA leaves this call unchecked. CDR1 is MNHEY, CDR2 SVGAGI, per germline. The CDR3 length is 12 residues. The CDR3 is CASSYGGEKLFF.

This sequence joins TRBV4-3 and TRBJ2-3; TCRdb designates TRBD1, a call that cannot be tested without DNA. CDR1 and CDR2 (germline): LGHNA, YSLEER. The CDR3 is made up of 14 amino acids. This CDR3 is CASSLKGPTDTQYF.

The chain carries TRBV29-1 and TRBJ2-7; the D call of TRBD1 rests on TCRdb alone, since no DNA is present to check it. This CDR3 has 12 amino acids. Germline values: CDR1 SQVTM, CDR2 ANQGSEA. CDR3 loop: CSGRDSSSEQYF.

CDR3 region: CSVEDLTGELFF. This rearrangement joins TRBV29-1 to TRBJ2-2. The CDR3 loop spans 12 amino acids. Per the germline V gene, CDR1 is SQVTM and CDR2 is ANQGSEA.

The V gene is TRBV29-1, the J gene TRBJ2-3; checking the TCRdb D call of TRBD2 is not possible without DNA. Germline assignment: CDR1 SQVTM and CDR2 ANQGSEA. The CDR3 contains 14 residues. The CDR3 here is CSVEISGRVNTQYF.

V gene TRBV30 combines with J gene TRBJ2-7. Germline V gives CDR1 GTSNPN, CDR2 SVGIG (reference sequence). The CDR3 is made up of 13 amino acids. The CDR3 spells CAWTGETSYEQYF.

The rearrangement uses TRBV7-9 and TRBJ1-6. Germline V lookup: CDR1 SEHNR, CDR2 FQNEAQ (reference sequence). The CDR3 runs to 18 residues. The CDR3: CASSLASAGSSYNSPLHF.

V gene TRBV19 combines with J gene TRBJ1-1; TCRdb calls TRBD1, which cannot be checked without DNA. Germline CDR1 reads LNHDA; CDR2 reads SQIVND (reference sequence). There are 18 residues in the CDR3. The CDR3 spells CASSIGGHQQGPETEAFF.

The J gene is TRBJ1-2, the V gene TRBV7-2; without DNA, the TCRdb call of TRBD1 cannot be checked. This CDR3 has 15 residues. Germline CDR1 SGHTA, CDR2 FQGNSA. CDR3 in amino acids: CASSLVGTGLYGYTF.

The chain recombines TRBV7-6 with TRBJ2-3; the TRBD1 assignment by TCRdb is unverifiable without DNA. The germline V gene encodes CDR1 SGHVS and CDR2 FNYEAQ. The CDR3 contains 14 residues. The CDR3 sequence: CASSPTGGSDTQYF.

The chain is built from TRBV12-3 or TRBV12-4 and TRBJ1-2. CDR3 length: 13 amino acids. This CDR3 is CATRRRPPHGYTF.

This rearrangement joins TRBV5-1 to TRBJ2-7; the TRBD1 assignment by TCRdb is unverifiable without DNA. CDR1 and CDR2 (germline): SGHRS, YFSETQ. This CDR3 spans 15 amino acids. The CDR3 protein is CASSLWDGARYEQYF.

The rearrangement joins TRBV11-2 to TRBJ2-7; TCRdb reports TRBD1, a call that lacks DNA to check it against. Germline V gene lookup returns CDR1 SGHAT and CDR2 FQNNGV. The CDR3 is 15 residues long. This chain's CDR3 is CASSLRAGESYEQYF.

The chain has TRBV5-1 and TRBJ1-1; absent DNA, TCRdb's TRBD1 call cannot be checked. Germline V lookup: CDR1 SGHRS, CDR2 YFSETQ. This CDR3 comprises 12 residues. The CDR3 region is CASSWEGTEAFF.

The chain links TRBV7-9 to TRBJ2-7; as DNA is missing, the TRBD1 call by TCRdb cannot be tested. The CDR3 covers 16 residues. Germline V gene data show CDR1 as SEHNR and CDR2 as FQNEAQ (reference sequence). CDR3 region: CASSIPRTGGDYEQYF. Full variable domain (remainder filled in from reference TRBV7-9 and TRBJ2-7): DTGVSQNPRHKITKRGQNVTFRCDPISEHNRLYWYRQTLGQGPEFLTYFQNEAQLEKSRLLSDRFSAERPKGSFSTLEIQRTEQGDSAMYLCASSIPRTGGDYEQYFGPGTRLTVT.

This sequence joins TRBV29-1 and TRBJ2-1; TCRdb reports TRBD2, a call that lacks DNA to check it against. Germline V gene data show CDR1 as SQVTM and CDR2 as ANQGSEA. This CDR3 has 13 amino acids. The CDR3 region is CSVGTSGSIEQFF.

The CDR3 sequence is CASSFLSGELFF. V and J are TRBV28 and TRBJ2-2. CDR3 length: 12 amino acids. Per germline, CDR1 MDHEN and CDR2 SYDVKM.

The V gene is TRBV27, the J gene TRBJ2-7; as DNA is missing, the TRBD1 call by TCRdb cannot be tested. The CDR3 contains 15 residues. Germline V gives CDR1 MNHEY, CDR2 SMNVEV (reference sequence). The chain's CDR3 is CASSLVTGGFYEQYF.

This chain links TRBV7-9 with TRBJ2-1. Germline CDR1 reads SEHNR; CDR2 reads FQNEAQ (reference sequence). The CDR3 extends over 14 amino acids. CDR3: CASSFVLADNEQFF.

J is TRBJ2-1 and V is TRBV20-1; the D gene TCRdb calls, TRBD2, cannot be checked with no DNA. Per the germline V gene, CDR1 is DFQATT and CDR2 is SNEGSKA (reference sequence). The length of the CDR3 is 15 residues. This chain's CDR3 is CSASGGGLSYNEQFF.